The clone carrying this T cell receptor (beta chain) was picked up many times. The data were obtained in a study of T cells in Graves' hyperthyroidism and ophthalmopathy. TCR beta CDR3 regions were amplified from RNA transcripts. A set of HTBI primers served as the primers for a first-round RT-PCR of the TCR CDR3. TCRdb analysed the multiplex PCR reads with MiXCR anew, one entry per CDR3 protein. The sample carries 800,000 or so distinct CDR3 sequences, around 39% recorded once. The CDR3 spans 12 residues. Per the germline V gene, CDR1 is SGHDN and CDR2 is FVKESK. The ends were cut back, 0 bases at V and 4 bases at J, with 4 bases in the middle.

The chain has TRBV14 and TRBJ2-7, with D uncertain. The sequence came from a man aged 18 to 30 with Graves' hyperthyroidism. Sequencing was performed on blood. The CDR3 loop is CASSQDPYEQYF. CDR3 in DNA: TGTGCCAGCAGCCAAGATCCTTACGAGCAGTACTTC.